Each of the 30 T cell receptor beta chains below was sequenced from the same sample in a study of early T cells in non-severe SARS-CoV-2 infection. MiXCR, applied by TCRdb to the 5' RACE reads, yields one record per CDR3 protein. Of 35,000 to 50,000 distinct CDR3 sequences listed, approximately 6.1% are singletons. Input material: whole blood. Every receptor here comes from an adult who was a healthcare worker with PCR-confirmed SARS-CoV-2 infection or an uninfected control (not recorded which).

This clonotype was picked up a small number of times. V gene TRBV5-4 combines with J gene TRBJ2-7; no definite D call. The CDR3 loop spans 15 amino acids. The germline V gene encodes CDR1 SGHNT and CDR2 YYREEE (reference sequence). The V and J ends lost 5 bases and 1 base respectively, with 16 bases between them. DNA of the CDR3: TGTGCCAGCAGACCCGCCCCGGCAGTTTCCTACGAGCAGTACTTC. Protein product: CASRPAPAVSYEQYF.

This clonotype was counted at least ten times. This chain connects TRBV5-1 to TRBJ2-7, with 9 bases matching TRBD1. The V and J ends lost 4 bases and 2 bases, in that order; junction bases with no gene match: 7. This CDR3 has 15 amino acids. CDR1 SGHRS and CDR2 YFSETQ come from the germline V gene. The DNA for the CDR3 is TGCGCCAGCAGCGGGGGGGACAGGGATCCCTACGAGCAGTACTTC. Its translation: CASSGGDRDPYEQYF.

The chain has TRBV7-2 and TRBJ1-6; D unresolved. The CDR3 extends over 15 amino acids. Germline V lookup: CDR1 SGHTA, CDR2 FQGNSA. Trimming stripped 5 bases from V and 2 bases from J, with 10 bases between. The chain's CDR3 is CASSTRPAYNSPLHF. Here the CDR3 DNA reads TGTGCCAGCAGCACAAGGCCGGCCTATAATTCACCCCTCCACTTT.

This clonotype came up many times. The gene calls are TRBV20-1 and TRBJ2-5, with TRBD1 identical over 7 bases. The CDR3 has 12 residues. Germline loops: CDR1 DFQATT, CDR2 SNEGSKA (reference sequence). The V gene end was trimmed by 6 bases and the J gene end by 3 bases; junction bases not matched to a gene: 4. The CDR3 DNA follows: TGCAGTGCCGGGACAGCCAAAGAGACCCAGTACTTC. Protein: CSAGTAKETQYF.

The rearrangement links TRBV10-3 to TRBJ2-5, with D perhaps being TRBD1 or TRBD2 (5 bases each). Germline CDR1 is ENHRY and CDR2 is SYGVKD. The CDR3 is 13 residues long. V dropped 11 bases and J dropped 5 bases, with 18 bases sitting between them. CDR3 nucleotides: TGTGCCGCCAGACACGGGGCAGGGGAGACCCAGTACTTC. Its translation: CAARHGAGETQYF.

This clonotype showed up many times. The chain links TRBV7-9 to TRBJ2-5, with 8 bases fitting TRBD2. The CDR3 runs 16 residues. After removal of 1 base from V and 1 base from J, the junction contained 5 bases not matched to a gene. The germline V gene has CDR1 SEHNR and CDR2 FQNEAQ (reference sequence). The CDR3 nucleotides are TGTGCCAGCAGCTTAGGAAGCGGGGGAACCCAAGAGACCCAGTACTTC. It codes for CASSLGSGGTQETQYF.

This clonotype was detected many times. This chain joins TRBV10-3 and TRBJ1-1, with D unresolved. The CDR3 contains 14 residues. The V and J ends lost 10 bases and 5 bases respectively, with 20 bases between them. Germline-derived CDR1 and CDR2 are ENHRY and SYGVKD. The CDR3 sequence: CATRPQSVRTEAFF. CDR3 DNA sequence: TGTGCCACCCGACCTCAATCGGTACGGACTGAAGCTTTCTTT.

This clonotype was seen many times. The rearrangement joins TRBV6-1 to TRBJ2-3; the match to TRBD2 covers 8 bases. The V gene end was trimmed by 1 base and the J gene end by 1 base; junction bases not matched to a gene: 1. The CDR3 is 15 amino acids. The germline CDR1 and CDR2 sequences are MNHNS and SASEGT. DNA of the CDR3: TGTGCCAGCAGTGAAGAAGCGGGGGGCACAGATACGCAGTATTTT. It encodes CASSEEAGGTDTQYF.

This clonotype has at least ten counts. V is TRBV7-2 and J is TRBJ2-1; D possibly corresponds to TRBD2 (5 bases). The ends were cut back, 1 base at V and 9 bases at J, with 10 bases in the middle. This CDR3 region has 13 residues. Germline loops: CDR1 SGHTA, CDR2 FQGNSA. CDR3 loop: CASSLDRGSEQFF. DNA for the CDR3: TGTGCCAGCAGCTTAGATCGGGGAAGTGAGCAGTTCTTC.

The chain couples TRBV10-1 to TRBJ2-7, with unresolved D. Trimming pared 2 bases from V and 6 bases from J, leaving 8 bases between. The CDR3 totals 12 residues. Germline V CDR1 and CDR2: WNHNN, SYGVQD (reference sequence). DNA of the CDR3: TGCGCCAGCAGTGAGGGGTTCTCCGAGCAGTACTTC. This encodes CASSEGFSEQYF.

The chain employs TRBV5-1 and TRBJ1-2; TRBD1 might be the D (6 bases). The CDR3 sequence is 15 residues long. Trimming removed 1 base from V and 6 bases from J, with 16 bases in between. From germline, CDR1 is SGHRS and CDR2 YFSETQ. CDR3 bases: TGCGCCAGCAGCTTGTCAGGGGTTTTCTCGGATGGCTACACCTTC. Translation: CASSLSGVFSDGYTF.

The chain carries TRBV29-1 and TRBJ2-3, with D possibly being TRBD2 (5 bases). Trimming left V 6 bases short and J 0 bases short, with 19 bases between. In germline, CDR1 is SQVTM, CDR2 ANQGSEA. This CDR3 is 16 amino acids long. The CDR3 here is CSVNAEGRDSTDTQYF. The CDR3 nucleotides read TGCAGCGTGAACGCTGAGGGAAGGGATAGCACAGATACGCAGTATTTT.

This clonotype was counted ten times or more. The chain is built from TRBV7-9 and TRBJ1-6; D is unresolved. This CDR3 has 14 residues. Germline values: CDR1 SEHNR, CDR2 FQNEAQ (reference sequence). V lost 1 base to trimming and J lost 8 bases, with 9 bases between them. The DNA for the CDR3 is TGTGCCAGCAGCTTAGACCCTGGGGATTCACCCCTCCACTTT. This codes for CASSLDPGDSPLHF.

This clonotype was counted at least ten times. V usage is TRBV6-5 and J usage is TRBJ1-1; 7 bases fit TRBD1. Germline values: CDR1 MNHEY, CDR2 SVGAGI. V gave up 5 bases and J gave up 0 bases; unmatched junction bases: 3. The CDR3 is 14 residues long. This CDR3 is CASSGDSLNTEAFF. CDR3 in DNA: TGTGCCAGCAGTGGGGACAGTTTGAACACTGAAGCTTTCTTT.

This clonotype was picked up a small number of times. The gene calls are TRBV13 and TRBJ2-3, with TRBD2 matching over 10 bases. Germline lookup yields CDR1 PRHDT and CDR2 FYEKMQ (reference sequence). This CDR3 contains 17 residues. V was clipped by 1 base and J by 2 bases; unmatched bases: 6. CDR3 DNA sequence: TGTGCCAGCAGCTTAGTCGTAGCGGGGGGTTTCACAGATACGCAGTATTTT. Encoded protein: CASSLVVAGGFTDTQYF.

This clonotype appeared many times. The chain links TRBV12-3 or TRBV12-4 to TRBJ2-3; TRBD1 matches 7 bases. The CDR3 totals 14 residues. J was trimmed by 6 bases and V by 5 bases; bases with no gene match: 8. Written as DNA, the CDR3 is TGTGCCAGCAGTATAGACAGGGTGTCGGATACGCAGTATTTT. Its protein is CASSIDRVSDTQYF.

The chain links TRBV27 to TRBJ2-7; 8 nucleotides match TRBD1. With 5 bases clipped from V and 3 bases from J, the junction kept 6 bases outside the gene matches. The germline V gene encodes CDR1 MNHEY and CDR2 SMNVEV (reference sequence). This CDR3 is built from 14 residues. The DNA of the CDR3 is TGTGCCAGCAGTGCGACAGGGGCGAGCTACGAGCAGTACTTC. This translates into CASSATGASYEQYF.

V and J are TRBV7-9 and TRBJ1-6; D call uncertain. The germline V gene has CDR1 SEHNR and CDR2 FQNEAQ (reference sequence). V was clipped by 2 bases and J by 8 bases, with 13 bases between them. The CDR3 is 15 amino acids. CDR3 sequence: CASSLNSAVDSPLHF. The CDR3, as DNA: TGTGCCAGCAGCTTAAACTCGGCCGTCGATTCACCCCTCCACTTT.

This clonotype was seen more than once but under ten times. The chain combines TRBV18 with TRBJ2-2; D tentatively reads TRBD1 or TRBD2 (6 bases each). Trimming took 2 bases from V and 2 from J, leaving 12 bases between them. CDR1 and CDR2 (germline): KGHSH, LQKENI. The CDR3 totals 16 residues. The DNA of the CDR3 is TGTGCCAGCTCACCAACCGGGGGCGCAAACACCGGGGAGCTGTTTTTT. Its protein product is CASSPTGGANTGELFF.

In nucleotides, the CDR3 is TGTGCCAGCAGCCAATCGGGGCGGGGCTTTAACACCGGGGAGCTGTTTTTT. This encodes CASSQSGRGFNTGELFF. V is TRBV14 and J is TRBJ2-2; perhaps TRBD2 as D (6 bases). The V end lost 2 bases, the J end lost 2 bases, and 15 bases lay between the germline ends. Germline CDR1 SGHDN, CDR2 FVKESK. CDR3 length: 17 residues.

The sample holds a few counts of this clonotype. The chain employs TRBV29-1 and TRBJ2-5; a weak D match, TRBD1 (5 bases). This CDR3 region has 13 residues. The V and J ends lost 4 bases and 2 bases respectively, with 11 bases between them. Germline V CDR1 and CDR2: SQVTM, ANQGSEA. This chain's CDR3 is CSVGEDRQETQYF. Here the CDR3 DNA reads TGCAGCGTTGGGGAAGACAGACAAGAGACCCAGTACTTC.

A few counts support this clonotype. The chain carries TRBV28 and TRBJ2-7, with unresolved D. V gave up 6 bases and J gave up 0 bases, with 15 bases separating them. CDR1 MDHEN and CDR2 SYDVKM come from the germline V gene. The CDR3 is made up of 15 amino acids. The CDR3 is CASSPTGSSSYEQYF. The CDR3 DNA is TGTGCCAGCAGCCCTACCGGGTCGAGCTCCTACGAGCAGTACTTC.

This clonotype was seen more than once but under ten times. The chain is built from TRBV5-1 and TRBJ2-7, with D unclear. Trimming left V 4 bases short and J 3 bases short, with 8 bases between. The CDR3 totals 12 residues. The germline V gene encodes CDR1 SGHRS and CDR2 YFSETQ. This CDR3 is CASSPDIYEQYF. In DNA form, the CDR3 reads TGCGCCAGCAGCCCTGATATCTACGAGCAGTACTTC.

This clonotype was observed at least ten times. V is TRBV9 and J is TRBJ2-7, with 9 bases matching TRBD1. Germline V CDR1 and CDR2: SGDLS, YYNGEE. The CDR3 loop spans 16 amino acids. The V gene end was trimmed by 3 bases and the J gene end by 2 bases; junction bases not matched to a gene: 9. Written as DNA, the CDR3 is TGTGCCAGCAGCGAGTCCGGGGACAGGGCGCCCTACGAGCAGTACTTC. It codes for CASSESGDRAPYEQYF.

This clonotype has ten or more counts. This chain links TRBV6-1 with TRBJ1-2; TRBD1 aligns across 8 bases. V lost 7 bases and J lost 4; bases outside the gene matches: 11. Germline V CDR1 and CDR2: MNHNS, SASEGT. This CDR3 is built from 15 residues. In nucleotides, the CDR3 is TGTGCCAGCATCCTCCGGGACAGGTCAACCTATGGCTACACCTTC. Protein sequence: CASILRDRSTYGYTF.

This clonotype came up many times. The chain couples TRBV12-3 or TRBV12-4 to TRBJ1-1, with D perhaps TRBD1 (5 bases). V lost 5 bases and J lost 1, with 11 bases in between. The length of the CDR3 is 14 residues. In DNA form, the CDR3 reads TGTGCCAGCAGTATTGTACAGGAGAACACTGAAGCTTTCTTT. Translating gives CASSIVQENTEAFF.

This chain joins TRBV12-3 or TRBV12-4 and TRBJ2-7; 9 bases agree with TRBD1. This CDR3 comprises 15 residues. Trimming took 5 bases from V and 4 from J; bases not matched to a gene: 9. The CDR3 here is CASSLGQGIRYEQYF. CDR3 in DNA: TGTGCCAGCAGTCTAGGACAGGGGATTCGATACGAGCAGTACTTC.

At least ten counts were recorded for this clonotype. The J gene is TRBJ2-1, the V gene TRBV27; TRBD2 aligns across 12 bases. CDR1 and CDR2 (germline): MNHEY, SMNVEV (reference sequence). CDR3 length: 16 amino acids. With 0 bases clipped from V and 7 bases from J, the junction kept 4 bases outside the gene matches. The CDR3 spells CASSLSSSGGANEQFF. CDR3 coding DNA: TGTGCCAGCAGTTTATCCTCTAGCGGGGGGGCGAATGAGCAGTTCTTC.

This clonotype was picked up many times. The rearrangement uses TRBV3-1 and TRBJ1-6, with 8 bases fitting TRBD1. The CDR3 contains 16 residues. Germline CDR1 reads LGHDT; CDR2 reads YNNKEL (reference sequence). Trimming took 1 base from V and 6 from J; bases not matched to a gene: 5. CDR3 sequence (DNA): TGTGCCAGCAGCCAAGGCTGGACAGGGCCTAATTCACCCCTCCACTTT. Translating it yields CASSQGWTGPNSPLHF.

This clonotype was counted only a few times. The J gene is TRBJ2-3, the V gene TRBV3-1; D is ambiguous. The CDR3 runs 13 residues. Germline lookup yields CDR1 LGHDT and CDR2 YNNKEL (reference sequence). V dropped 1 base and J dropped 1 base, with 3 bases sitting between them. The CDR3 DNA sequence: TGTGCCAGCAGCCAAGCCGGCACAGATACGCAGTATTTT. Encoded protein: CASSQAGTDTQYF.